One and the same sample provided the 17 T cell receptor beta chains below, sequenced in a study of T-cell memory formation after mild COVID-19. Each CDR3 protein is one row after TCRdb ran MiXCR on the 5' RACE reads. This sample has 400,000 or so distinct CDR3 sequences, with 20% found just once. Sequencing was done on a sample of PBMCs or a T cell subset sorted from them (not recorded which). These receptors came from an adult woman who had mild COVID-19 (a few samples of this study predate the infection). Cell type and time point are not known.

This chain joins TRBV7-2 and TRBJ1-1; D gene uncertain. The length of the CDR3 is 14 residues. Trimming removed 5 bases from V and 0 bases from J, with 10 bases in between. Looked up from germline, CDR1 is SGHTA and CDR2 is FQGNSA. CDR3 DNA: TGTGCCAGCAGCCTTTTGTTCCTGAACACTGAAGCTTTCTTT. Protein: CASSLLFLNTEAFF.

The rearrangement links TRBV6-5 to TRBJ1-1; 7 nucleotides match TRBD1. Trimming at V came to 5 bases and at J to 5 bases, leaving 14 bases not matched to a gene. The CDR3 totals 16 residues. Per the germline V gene, CDR1 is MNHEY and CDR2 is SVGAGI. The CDR3 nucleotides read TGTGCCAGCAGTCCTCGACAGGGTCGGTTAAGTACTGAAGCTTTCTTT. Its protein product is CASSPRQGRLSTEAFF.

As concerns this clonotype: A read error may account for a junction end that differs from germline. The gene calls are TRBV2 and TRBJ2-1; D possibly corresponds to TRBD2 (6 bases). Per the germline V gene, CDR1 is SNHLY and CDR2 is FYNNEI. The CDR3 has 15 amino acids. CDR3 residues: CASSVDGSSYNGQFF. CDR3 nucleotide sequence: TGTGCCAGCAGTGTGGACGGGAGCTCCTACAATGGGCAGTTCTTC.

This clonotype was detected only a few times. The V and J genes are TRBV5-1 and TRBJ2-3, with D possibly TRBD2 on 7 matching bases. The germline V gene has CDR1 SGHRS and CDR2 YFSETQ. This CDR3 region has 13 residues. V was cut by 4 bases and J by 4 bases, with 10 bases left in between. The CDR3 coding sequence is TGCGCCAGCAGCGGCGGGGGCGCAGATACGCAGTATTTT. Translating it yields CASSGGGADTQYF.

V gene TRBV20-1 combines with J gene TRBJ2-7, with D perhaps matching TRBD2 (5 bases). Germline V gives CDR1 DFQATT, CDR2 SNEGSKA (reference sequence). The CDR3 spans 15 residues. V lost 0 bases and J 1 base, leaving 13 bases between the germline ends. Written as DNA, the CDR3 is TGCAGTGCTAGAGATCCCGAGGGAGTGTCCTACGAGCAGTACTTC. It encodes CSARDPEGVSYEQYF.

This clonotype was detected a few times. The chain employs TRBV6-2 or TRBV6-3 and TRBJ1-3, with 9 bases identical to TRBD1. CDR3 length equals 17 residues. CDR1 MNHEY and CDR2 SVGEGT come from the germline V gene. V lost 7 bases to trimming and J lost 0 bases; unmatched junction nucleotides: 10. The CDR3 is CASNLIGTGSSGNTIYF. The DNA of the CDR3 is TGTGCCAGCAATTTGATCGGGACAGGGAGCTCTGGAAACACCATATATTTT.

The rearrangement uses TRBV27 and TRBJ2-7, with 8 nucleotides matching TRBD2. Trimming at V came to 8 bases and at J to 2 bases, leaving 8 bases not matched to a gene. This CDR3 is built from 14 residues. Germline V gene lookup returns CDR1 MNHEY and CDR2 SMNVEV (reference sequence). CDR3 protein: CASGKSGRTYEQYF. For the CDR3, the DNA is TGTGCCAGCGGTAAGAGCGGGAGAACCTACGAGCAGTACTTC.

V and J are TRBV20-1 and TRBJ1-4; TRBD1 aligns across 9 bases. CDR3 size: 14 residues. Germline CDR1 is DFQATT and CDR2 is SNEGSKA (reference sequence). V dropped 5 bases and J dropped 8; count of bases not matched to a gene: 9. DNA for the CDR3: TGCAGTGCTTCTCGACAGGGGGGAATCGAAAAACTGTTTTTT. It specifies CSASRQGGIEKLFF.

This clonotype was detected a few times. The chain links TRBV12-3 or TRBV12-4 to TRBJ2-1, with D unresolved. V shed 3 bases and J shed 3 bases, with 9 bases lying between them. This CDR3 contains 14 residues. The CDR3 protein is CASSFVSVYNEQFF. In DNA, the CDR3 is TGTGCCAGCAGTTTTGTTTCAGTCTACAATGAGCAGTTCTTC.

This clonotype showed up just a few times. Here the CDR3 DNA reads TGTGCCAGCAGCCGTCGGGTAAACGAAGCTTTCTTT. As protein: CASSRRVNEAFF. The chain is built from TRBV6-2 or TRBV6-3 and TRBJ1-1; D gene unclear. Per the germline V gene, CDR1 is MNHEY and CDR2 is SVGEGT. Trimming stripped 6 bases from V and 8 bases from J, with 13 bases between. This CDR3 has 12 residues.

The rearrangement joins TRBV12-3 or TRBV12-4 to TRBJ2-1; D gene unclear. This CDR3 contains 11 residues. The ends were cut back, 5 bases at V and 15 bases at J, with 14 bases in the middle. The CDR3 region has the DNA TGTGCCAGCAGTCCTCGTTTCGCGCGGTTCTTC. This gives the protein CASSPRFARFF.

Written as DNA, the CDR3 is TGTGCCAGCAGCCAAGGCAGGGAAGGTCAGCCCCAGCATTTT. This codes for CASSQGREGQPQHF. The J gene is TRBJ1-5, the V gene TRBV13, with a weak D call TRBD1 (5 bases). Germline loops: CDR1 PRHDT, CDR2 FYEKMQ (reference sequence). The CDR3 covers 14 residues. The ends were cut back, 5 bases at V and 6 bases at J, with 14 bases in the middle.

The chain links TRBV2 to TRBJ2-7, with no clear D. The CDR3 contains 12 residues. The V end was cut by 6 bases, the J end by 0 bases, with 6 bases between. From germline, CDR1 is SNHLY and CDR2 FYNNEI. The CDR3 spells CASSVISYEQYF. DNA for the CDR3: TGTGCCAGCAGCGTTATCTCCTACGAGCAGTACTTC.

This clonotype was observed at least ten times. The J gene is TRBJ2-7, the V gene TRBV10-3, with D possibly matching TRBD1 (5 bases). The germline V gene encodes CDR1 ENHRY and CDR2 SYGVKD. Trimming removed 2 bases from V and 3 bases from J, with 8 bases in between. The CDR3 is 13 residues long. CDR3 in amino acids: CAISEGRDYEQYF. The CDR3 DNA reads TGTGCCATCAGTGAGGGCAGGGACTACGAGCAGTACTTC.

This clonotype was detected only a few times. This chain connects TRBV12-3 or TRBV12-4 to TRBJ2-2, with D possibly being TRBD1 (5 bases). With 6 bases removed from V and 1 base from J, the gap between germline ends came to 12 bases. The CDR3 is made up of 15 amino acids. The CDR3 region has the DNA TGTGCCAGCAGGCACACCAGGGTGAACACCGGGGAGCTGTTTTTT. Amino acid sequence: CASRHTRVNTGELFF.

This clonotype was observed a few times. The chain couples TRBV7-2 to TRBJ2-1; 8 bases agree with TRBD2. The germline V gene has CDR1 SGHTA and CDR2 FQGNSA. V lost 6 bases, J lost 4 bases, and 8 bases stayed unmatched. The CDR3 consists of 15 residues. CDR3 sequence reads: CASRATSGLYNEQFF. The CDR3 region has the DNA TGTGCCAGCAGAGCCACTAGCGGCTTATACAATGAGCAGTTCTTC.

The V gene is TRBV30, the J gene TRBJ1-5, with a possible D match to TRBD1 (5 bases). Trimming removed 2 bases from V and 0 bases from J, with 8 bases in between. CDR3 length: 14 residues. Germline loops: CDR1 GTSNPN, CDR2 SVGIG (reference sequence). The CDR3 region is CAWSPTGSNQPQHF. The CDR3 DNA sequence: TGTGCCTGGAGTCCAACAGGTAGCAATCAGCCCCAGCATTTT. Full variable domain (remainder filled in from reference TRBV30 and TRBJ1-5): SQTIHQWPATLVQPVGSPLSLECTVEGTSNPNLYWYRQAAGRGLQLLFYSVGIGQISSEVPQNLSASRPQDRQFILSSKKLLLSDSGFYLCAWSPTGSNQPQHFGDGTRLSIL.